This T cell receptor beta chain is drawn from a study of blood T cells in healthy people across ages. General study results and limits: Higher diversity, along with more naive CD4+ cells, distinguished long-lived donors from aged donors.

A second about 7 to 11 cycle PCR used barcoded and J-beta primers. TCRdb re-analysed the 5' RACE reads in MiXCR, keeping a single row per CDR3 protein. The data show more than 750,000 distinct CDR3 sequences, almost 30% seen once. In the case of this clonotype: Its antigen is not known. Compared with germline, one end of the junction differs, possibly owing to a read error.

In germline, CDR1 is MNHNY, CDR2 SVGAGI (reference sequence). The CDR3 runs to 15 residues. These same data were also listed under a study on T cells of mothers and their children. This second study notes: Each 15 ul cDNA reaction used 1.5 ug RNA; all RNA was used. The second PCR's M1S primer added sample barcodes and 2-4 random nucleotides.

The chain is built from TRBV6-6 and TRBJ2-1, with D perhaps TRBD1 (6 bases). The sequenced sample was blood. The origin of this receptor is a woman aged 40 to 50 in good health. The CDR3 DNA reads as TGTGCCGGCAGCTCTAACAGGGTGGGTTACAATGAGCAGTTCTTC. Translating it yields CAGSSNRVGYNEQFF.